A single sample gave rise to the 30 T cell receptor beta chains below, sequenced in a study of CD8 T cells in Susac syndrome. Reverse transcription of roughly 0.5 to 1 ug RNA was carried out with random hexamers. TCRdb passed the immunoSEQ multiplex PCR reads through MiXCR, listing each CDR3 protein once. Found here are approximately 75,000 distinct CDR3 sequences, around 95% of them singletons; the top ten hold roughly 0.22%. The specimen sequenced was CD8+ T cells from PBMCs. These TCRs come from a human donor in good health.

V is TRBV7-2 and J is TRBJ2-2; D not certain. V was shortened by 2 bases and J by 5 bases, with 6 bases between the two germline ends. The CDR3 contains 13 residues. CDR1 is SGHTA, CDR2 FQGNSA, per germline. The CDR3 bases are TGTGCCAGCAGCTTAATTTGGACCGGGGAGCTGTTTTTT. Its translation: CASSLIWTGELFF.

This chain uses TRBV12-3 or TRBV12-4 with TRBJ1-1; the D is unclear. V shed 5 bases and J shed 6 bases, with 16 bases lying between them. The CDR3 is 14 amino acids. CDR3 loop: CASSPERLGPEAFF. The CDR3 DNA is TGTGCCAGCAGTCCGGAGAGGCTTGGGCCTGAAGCTTTCTTT.

CDR3 sequence (DNA): TGCAGCGTTGAACCCAGCGGGGAGAATGAGCAGTTCTTC. Its translation: CSVEPSGENEQFF. The J gene is TRBJ2-1, the V gene TRBV29-1, with TRBD2 matching over 7 bases. Germline trimming cut 2 bases from V and 7 bases from J; bases unmatched to any gene: 5. Germline loops: CDR1 SQVTM, CDR2 ANQGSEA. This CDR3 is 13 amino acids long.

This chain joins TRBV28 and TRBJ2-7, with 8 bases identical to TRBD1. This CDR3 is built from 12 residues. From germline, CDR1 is MDHEN and CDR2 SYDVKM. The J segment lost 6 bases and the V segment lost 5 bases, leaving 3 bases of the junction unmatched. CDR3 in amino acids: CASSRTGREQYF. The CDR3 nucleotides are TGTGCCAGCAGTAGGACAGGGCGCGAGCAGTACTTC.

This clonotype was detected once. The V and J genes are TRBV19 and TRBJ2-5; 7 bases match TRBD2. V dropped 4 bases and J dropped 0; count of bases not matched to a gene: 5. CDR1 is LNHDA and CDR2 is SQIVND in the germline V gene (reference sequence). The CDR3 totals 15 residues. CDR3 coding DNA: TGTGCCAGTAGTAGTTCTAGCGGATACCAAGAGACCCAGTACTTC. Its protein product is CASSSSSGYQETQYF.

The V call is TRBV30, the J call TRBJ2-1; D remains ambiguous. Trimming took 5 bases from V and 0 from J, leaving 8 bases between them. CDR1 is GTSNPN, CDR2 SVGIG, per germline (reference sequence). The CDR3 covers 13 residues. The CDR3 DNA sequence: TGTGCCTGGGCTCTGGGCTCCTACAATGAGCAGTTCTTC. Translating it yields CAWALGSYNEQFF.

The chain employs TRBV7-9 and TRBJ2-7; 9 nucleotides agree with TRBD2. V was clipped by 3 bases and J by 0 bases; unmatched bases: 9. The CDR3 spans 17 residues. Germline assignment: CDR1 SEHNR and CDR2 FQNEAQ (reference sequence). The CDR3 DNA sequence: TGTGCCAGCAGCTTGGCCAGCGGGGGGCCAAGCTCCTACGAGCAGTACTTC. Its protein product is CASSLASGGPSSYEQYF.

The V and J genes are TRBV4-1 and TRBJ2-2, with D possibly being TRBD1 (6 bases). CDR1 is MGHRA and CDR2 is YSYEKL in the germline V gene. The CDR3 runs to 15 residues. The V gene lost 4 bases and the J gene lost 0 bases, with 9 bases spanning the gap. The CDR3 nucleotides are TGCGCCAGCAGCCGGACAGAGACGAACACCGGGGAGCTGTTTTTT. Amino acid sequence: CASSRTETNTGELFF.

The chain recombines TRBV19 with TRBJ1-5; 7 bases agree with TRBD1. V lost 3 bases to trimming and J lost 5 bases; unmatched junction nucleotides: 7. The germline V gene has CDR1 LNHDA and CDR2 SQIVND (reference sequence). The CDR3 has 15 residues. CDR3: CASSIPGGVHQPQHF. In nucleotides, the CDR3 is TGTGCCAGTAGTATCCCAGGGGGGGTACATCAGCCCCAGCATTTT. The complete variable domain, with remaining parts taken from reference TRBV19 and TRBJ1-5, reads DGGITQSPKYLFRKEGQNVTLSCEQNLNHDAMYWYRQDPGQGLRLIYYSQIVNDFQKGDIAEGYSVSREKKESFPLTVTSAQKNPTAFYLCASSIPGGVHQPQHFGDGTRLSIL.

The J gene is TRBJ2-5, the V gene TRBV24-1; 12 bases are shared with TRBD1. This CDR3 region has 15 residues. The trim removed 1 base at V and 7 bases at J, leaving 3 bases unmatched. Germline values: CDR1 KGHDR, CDR2 SFDVKD. The CDR3 spells CATSDFGTGGATQYF. The CDR3 DNA reads as TGTGCCACCAGTGATTTCGGGACAGGGGGCGCGACCCAGTACTTC.

V gene TRBV7-9 combines with J gene TRBJ2-3; D is possibly TRBD2 (6 bases). V was pared by 1 base and J by 7 bases, with 18 bases between. The CDR3 has 16 residues. Germline CDR1 and CDR2: SEHNR and FQNEAQ (reference sequence). The CDR3 nucleotides are TGTGCCAGCAGCTTAGGGGAGGCGGGGAGCAGATATACGCAGTATTTT. This gives the protein CASSLGEAGSRYTQYF.

The J gene is TRBJ2-1, the V gene TRBV2; perhaps D is TRBD1 or TRBD2 (5 bases each). The length of the CDR3 is 14 residues. CDR1 SNHLY and CDR2 FYNNEI come from the germline V gene. V was pared by 1 base and J by 4 bases, with 8 bases between. The CDR3 DNA is TGTGCCAGCAGTGAAGGTGGGGGTTACAATGAGCAGTTCTTC. Amino acids: CASSEGGGYNEQFF.

The chain carries TRBV29-1 and TRBJ2-1; 7 bases map to TRBD1. Trimming removed 3 bases from V and 9 bases from J; junction bases left unmatched: 14. The CDR3 runs to 15 residues. Germline CDR1 SQVTM, CDR2 ANQGSEA. The CDR3, as DNA: TGCAGCGTTGATCAGGGGGTAGGTGGGTCAGGTGAGCAGTTCTTC. This encodes CSVDQGVGGSGEQFF.

This chain connects TRBV10-3 to TRBJ2-3; 7 positions agree with TRBD1. The CDR3 is 12 residues long. Germline CDR1 and CDR2: ENHRY and SYGVKD. V dropped 6 bases and J dropped 11; count of bases not matched to a gene: 8. The CDR3 DNA sequence: TGTGCCATCAGCGACCGGGACAGCGAGCAGTATTTT. This translates into CAISDRDSEQYF.

This clonotype appeared a few times. V gene TRBV4-3 combines with J gene TRBJ1-2, with D possibly matching TRBD1 (5 bases). CDR3 length: 15 residues. In germline, CDR1 is LGHNA, CDR2 YSLEER. The germline V and J ends were trimmed by 0 bases and 2 bases, with 10 bases remaining between them. Written as DNA, the CDR3 is TGCGCCAGCAGCCAAGATCGCCGGGGGAACTATGGCTACACCTTC. The encoded protein is CASSQDRRGNYGYTF.

This rearrangement joins TRBV27 to TRBJ2-1; D is ambiguous. V lost 3 bases and J 0 bases, leaving 6 bases between the germline ends. CDR3 size: 14 residues. The germline CDR1 and CDR2 sequences are MNHEY and SMNVEV (reference sequence). The CDR3 is CASSLTGSYNEQFF. The DNA for the CDR3 is TGTGCCAGCAGTTTGACCGGCTCCTACAATGAGCAGTTCTTC.

The chain recombines TRBV11-2 with TRBJ2-7; no clear D. This CDR3 region has 14 residues. V was shortened by 2 bases and J by 0 bases, with 8 bases between the two germline ends. The V gene's germline CDR1 is SGHAT and CDR2 FQNNGV. The CDR3 here is CASSLIPISYEQYF. CDR3 coding DNA: TGTGCCAGCAGCTTAATTCCGATCTCCTACGAGCAGTACTTC.

The chain uses TRBV7-2 and TRBJ1-1, with D maybe TRBD1 (5 bases). V was clipped by 8 bases and J by 6 bases, with 13 bases between them. CDR3 length equals 12 residues. Per germline, CDR1 SGHTA and CDR2 FQGNSA. In DNA form, the CDR3 reads TGTGCCAGCGACCCAGTGACAGCTGAAGCTTTCTTT. It translates to CASDPVTAEAFF.

The chain employs TRBV29-1 and TRBJ1-1; D is undetermined. The CDR3 is made up of 14 amino acids. Trimming cost V 0 bases and J 3 bases, with 11 bases left between them. Germline assignment: CDR1 SQVTM and CDR2 ANQGSEA. CDR3 nucleotide sequence: TGCAGCGTTGAAGAAATGGGGTGGGACACTGAAGCTTTCTTT. It translates to CSVEEMGWDTEAFF.

The chain carries TRBV24-1 and TRBJ2-1, with D uncertain. The CDR3 contains 13 residues. V lost 7 bases and J lost 0, with 6 bases in between. Germline CDR1 reads KGHDR; CDR2 reads SFDVKD. The CDR3 DNA sequence: TGTGCCACCAGGGAAGACTCCTACAATGAGCAGTTCTTC. Amino acids: CATREDSYNEQFF.

DNA for the CDR3: TGTGCCAGCAGCTTAGTAGGCTCCTACAATGAGCAGTTCTTC. Translation gives CASSLVGSYNEQFF. V usage is TRBV7-9 and J usage is TRBJ2-1; no definite D call. The CDR3 has 14 amino acids. V lost 1 base and J lost 0, with 4 bases in between. Germline CDR1 is SEHNR and CDR2 is FQNEAQ (reference sequence).

The V call is TRBV27, the J call TRBJ1-1; a weak D match, TRBD1 (6 bases). V dropped 5 bases and J dropped 11 bases, with 18 bases sitting between them. Per the germline V gene, CDR1 is MNHEY and CDR2 is SMNVEV (reference sequence). The CDR3 is 13 residues long. The CDR3, as DNA: TGTGCCAGCAGTCCAATGGACAGCCCACAGGCTTTCTTT. Amino acids: CASSPMDSPQAFF.

The chain is built from TRBV5-6 and TRBJ2-7; D is unresolved. The CDR3 extends over 15 amino acids. Trimming shortened V by 4 bases and J by 5 bases, and 19 bases separated the two germline ends. Germline V gives CDR1 SGHDT, CDR2 YYEEEE. CDR3 DNA: TGTGCCAGCAGCAGCCCTCGGCGGTTCCTGAACGAGCAGTACTTC. It is translated as CASSSPRRFLNEQYF.

The rearrangement links TRBV20-1 to TRBJ1-2; possible D gene TRBD1, 6 bases. In germline, CDR1 is DFQATT, CDR2 SNEGSKA (reference sequence). V was clipped by 3 bases and J by 8 bases, with 22 bases between them. The CDR3 totals 15 residues. The CDR3 is CSARDSEWGARGYTF. For the CDR3, the DNA is TGCAGTGCTAGGGATTCGGAATGGGGGGCTCGCGGCTACACCTTC.

The chain couples TRBV13 to TRBJ1-1, with TRBD1 identical over 8 bases. CDR1 is PRHDT and CDR2 is FYEKMQ in the germline V gene (reference sequence). This CDR3 has 14 residues. Unmatched junction bases numbered 6, after V lost 5 bases and J lost 4 bases. The CDR3 reads CASSLRGQGTEAFF. In nucleotides, the CDR3 is TGTGCCAGCAGCCTCAGGGGGCAGGGCACTGAAGCTTTCTTT. The complete variable domain, with remaining parts taken from reference TRBV13 and TRBJ1-1, reads AAGVIQSPRHLIKEKRETATLKCYPIPRHDTVYWYQQGPGQDPQFLISFYEKMQSDKGSIPDRFSAQQFSDYHSELNMSSLELGDSALYFCASSLRGQGTEAFFGQGTRLTVV.

This chain joins TRBV7-2 and TRBJ2-7, with 10 bases matching TRBD1. V shed 5 bases, J shed 3 bases, and the junction held 7 bases outside the gene matches. There are 15 residues in the CDR3. Germline values: CDR1 SGHTA, CDR2 FQGNSA. The CDR3 nucleotides read TGTGCCAGCAGCCCCGGGACAGGGGCATTCTACGAGCAGTACGTC. Protein: CASSPGTGAFYEQYV.

The chain couples TRBV6-2 or TRBV6-3 to TRBJ2-5; D could derive from TRBD1 or TRBD2 (7 bases each). V shed 4 bases and J shed 1 base, with 10 bases lying between them. The CDR3 is 14 amino acids. The germline V gene has CDR1 MNHEY and CDR2 SVGEGT. CDR3 in DNA: TGTGCCAGCAGTTGGGAGGGGGCCCAAGAGACCCAGTACTTC. It is translated as CASSWEGAQETQYF.

The chain joins TRBV7-8 to TRBJ1-3; the D is unclear. Germline V gene lookup returns CDR1 SGHVS and CDR2 FQNEAQ. The CDR3 consists of 14 residues. Trimming left V 2 bases short and J 4 bases short, with 9 bases between. CDR3 region: CASSLRDYGNTIYF. The CDR3 DNA follows: TGTGCCAGCAGCTTAAGGGATTACGGAAACACCATATATTTT.

This rearrangement joins TRBV13 to TRBJ2-7; 12 bases are shared with TRBD2. This CDR3 comprises 15 residues. In germline, CDR1 is PRHDT, CDR2 FYEKMQ (reference sequence). J gave up 7 bases and V 5 bases, and 9 bases lay outside the gene matches. CDR3 coding DNA: TGTGCCAGCAGCCCTCTAGCGGGGGGGCCTGGAGAGCAGTACGTC. It is translated as CASSPLAGGPGEQYV.

The rearrangement uses TRBV7-9 and TRBJ2-3, with TRBD2 matching over 12 bases. V gave up 3 bases and J gave up 1 base; unmatched junction bases: 11. The CDR3 spans 19 residues. Germline V gives CDR1 SEHNR, CDR2 FQNEAQ (reference sequence). CDR3 region: CASSFRLAGDPLGTDTQYF. For the CDR3, the DNA is TGTGCCAGCAGCTTCCGACTAGCGGGGGATCCCCTGGGCACAGATACGCAGTATTTT.